This passage covers 14 T cell receptor beta chains from one sample sequenced in a study of blood T cell repertoires in COVID-19. Assay: immunoSEQ multiplex PCR; the TCRdb copy retains only in-frame clones and omits some. The table includes about 130,000 clones, roughly four fifths detected once. Sequencing used PBMCs or T cells enriched from blood (not recorded which). The receptors come from a man aged 25 to 40 who had recovered from COVID-19.

This chain links TRBV9 with TRBJ2-5, with 9 bases lining up with TRBD2. CDR1 and CDR2 (germline): SGDLS, YYNGEE. The trim removed 0 bases at V and 2 bases at J, leaving 5 bases unmatched. The CDR3 runs to 16 residues. CDR3 nucleotides: TGTGCCAGCAGCGTAGCTGCGGGGGGGCATCAAGAGACCCAGTACTTC. Translation gives CASSVAAGGHQETQYF.

This clone was seen only once. The J gene is TRBJ1-1, the V gene TRBV10-2; D is unclear. Looked up from germline, CDR1 is WSHSY and CDR2 is SAAADI. The V end lost 5 bases, the J end lost 4 bases, and 8 bases lay between the germline ends. The CDR3 is 12 amino acids. The CDR3 sequence is CASSSGFTEAFF. As DNA, the CDR3 is TGCGCCAGCAGTTCGGGTTTCACTGAAGCTTTCTTT.

V and J are TRBV28 and TRBJ1-2; D might be TRBD1 (6 bases). The CDR3 length is 13 residues. Trimming took off 5 bases at V and 4 bases at J, with 11 bases between the two ends. In germline, CDR1 is MDHEN, CDR2 SYDVKM. DNA for the CDR3: TGTGCCAGCAGTGACAGGACCCGCTATGGCTACACCTTC. This sequence encodes CASSDRTRYGYTF.

The rearrangement uses TRBV2 and TRBJ2-1, with unresolved D. CDR3 size: 11 residues. Trimming left V 6 bases short and J 6 bases short, with 6 bases between. The germline gives CDR1 SNHLY, CDR2 FYNNEI. The CDR3 protein is CASSTSNEQFF. CDR3 bases: TGTGCCAGCAGCACCAGCAATGAGCAGTTCTTC.

The chain combines TRBV4-1 with TRBJ1-6; 7 bases are shared with TRBD1. V shed 3 bases, J shed 4 bases, and the junction held 6 bases outside the gene matches. Germline V gene sequence: CDR1 MGHRA, CDR2 YSYEKL. The CDR3 is made up of 16 amino acids. The CDR3 region has the DNA TGCGCCAGCAGCCAGGACCAGGGACAGTATAATTCACCCCTCCACTTT. Protein: CASSQDQGQYNSPLHF.

CDR3 protein: CASSPRGITEAFF. The CDR3 coding sequence is TGTGCCAGCAGCCCTCGGGGGATCACTGAAGCTTTCTTT. The V gene is TRBV12-3 or TRBV12-4, the J gene TRBJ1-1, with a tentative D call TRBD1 (5 bases). This CDR3 region has 13 residues. Trimming left V 6 bases short and J 4 bases short, with 12 bases between.

V gene TRBV6-5 combines with J gene TRBJ2-2; TRBD2 agrees at 12 bases. The length of the CDR3 is 14 residues. The germline CDR1 and CDR2 sequences are MNHEY and SVGAGI. The V gene end was trimmed by 10 bases and the J gene end by 9 bases; junction bases not matched to a gene: 9. The CDR3 here is CATQTSGSGRELFF. CDR3 sequence (DNA): TGTGCCACACAGACTAGCGGGAGTGGAAGGGAGCTGTTTTTT.

The gene calls are TRBV10-2 and TRBJ1-4; 9 positions agree with TRBD1. The germline V gene encodes CDR1 WSHSY and CDR2 SAAADI. The ends lost 6 bases at V and 2 bases at J; junction bases unmatched: 1. The CDR3 extends over 14 amino acids. CDR3 in DNA: TGCGCCAGCAGGACAGGGGGTACTAATGAAAAACTGTTTTTT. Residues: CASRTGGTNEKLFF.

The chain combines TRBV18 with TRBJ1-2; D possibly corresponds to TRBD1 (5 bases). V was shortened by 2 bases and J by 0 bases, with 13 bases between the two germline ends. The CDR3 loop spans 16 amino acids. CDR1 is KGHSH and CDR2 is LQKENI in the germline V gene. The CDR3 spells CASSPGGDRANYGYTF. Written as DNA, the CDR3 is TGTGCCAGCTCACCAGGAGGGGACCGGGCTAACTATGGCTACACCTTC.

The chain is built from TRBV19 and TRBJ2-1, with 9 bases that match TRBD2. This CDR3 comprises 15 residues. V shed 4 bases, J shed 4 bases, and the junction held 5 bases outside the gene matches. Germline lookup yields CDR1 LNHDA and CDR2 SQIVND (reference sequence). The CDR3, as DNA: TGTGCCAGTAGTACGACTAGCGGAATATACAATGAGCAGTTCTTC. It translates to CASSTTSGIYNEQFF. Using reference TRBV19 and TRBJ2-1 for the parts outside the CDR3, the full variable domain is DGGITQSPKYLFRKEGQNVTLSCEQNLNHDAMYWYRQDPGQGLRLIYYSQIVNDFQKGDIAEGYSVSREKKESFPLTVTSAQKNPTAFYLCASSTTSGIYNEQFFGPGTRLTVL.

This chain uses TRBV9 with TRBJ1-6; 9 positions agree with TRBD1. This CDR3 contains 15 residues. Germline V lookup: CDR1 SGDLS, CDR2 YYNGEE. V shed 0 bases, J shed 9 bases, and the junction held 4 bases outside the gene matches. CDR3 sequence reads: CASSVDGTGSSPLHF. Written as DNA, the CDR3 is TGTGCCAGCAGCGTAGATGGGACAGGGAGTTCACCCCTCCACTTT.

This rearrangement joins TRBV2 to TRBJ2-5, with 8 bases lining up with TRBD2. V was clipped by 9 bases and J by 5 bases; unmatched bases: 11. Per germline, CDR1 SNHLY and CDR2 FYNNEI. This CDR3 region has 14 residues. The CDR3 nucleotides read TGTGCCAGTTTCGTTTGGCGGGGGGCGGAGACCCAGTACTTC. It translates to CASFVWRGAETQYF.

The chain recombines TRBV10-3 with TRBJ2-2; D is perhaps TRBD1 (6 bases). The CDR3 contains 12 residues. CDR1 ENHRY and CDR2 SYGVKD come from the germline V gene. Trimming cost V 10 bases and J 5 bases, with 11 bases left between them. CDR3 protein: CATATGTGELFF. CDR3 nucleotides: TGTGCCACCGCTACAGGGACCGGGGAGCTGTTTTTT.

This clone was seen many times. The V gene is TRBV18, the J gene TRBJ2-1, with D uncertain. The CDR3 has 16 residues. Between the trimmed V and J ends, which lost 0 bases and 0 bases, there was a span of 9 bases. Germline loops: CDR1 KGHSH, CDR2 LQKENI. The CDR3 sequence is CASSPPSRSSYNEQFF. The CDR3 DNA sequence: TGTGCCAGCTCACCACCTAGCCGAAGCTCCTACAATGAGCAGTTCTTC.